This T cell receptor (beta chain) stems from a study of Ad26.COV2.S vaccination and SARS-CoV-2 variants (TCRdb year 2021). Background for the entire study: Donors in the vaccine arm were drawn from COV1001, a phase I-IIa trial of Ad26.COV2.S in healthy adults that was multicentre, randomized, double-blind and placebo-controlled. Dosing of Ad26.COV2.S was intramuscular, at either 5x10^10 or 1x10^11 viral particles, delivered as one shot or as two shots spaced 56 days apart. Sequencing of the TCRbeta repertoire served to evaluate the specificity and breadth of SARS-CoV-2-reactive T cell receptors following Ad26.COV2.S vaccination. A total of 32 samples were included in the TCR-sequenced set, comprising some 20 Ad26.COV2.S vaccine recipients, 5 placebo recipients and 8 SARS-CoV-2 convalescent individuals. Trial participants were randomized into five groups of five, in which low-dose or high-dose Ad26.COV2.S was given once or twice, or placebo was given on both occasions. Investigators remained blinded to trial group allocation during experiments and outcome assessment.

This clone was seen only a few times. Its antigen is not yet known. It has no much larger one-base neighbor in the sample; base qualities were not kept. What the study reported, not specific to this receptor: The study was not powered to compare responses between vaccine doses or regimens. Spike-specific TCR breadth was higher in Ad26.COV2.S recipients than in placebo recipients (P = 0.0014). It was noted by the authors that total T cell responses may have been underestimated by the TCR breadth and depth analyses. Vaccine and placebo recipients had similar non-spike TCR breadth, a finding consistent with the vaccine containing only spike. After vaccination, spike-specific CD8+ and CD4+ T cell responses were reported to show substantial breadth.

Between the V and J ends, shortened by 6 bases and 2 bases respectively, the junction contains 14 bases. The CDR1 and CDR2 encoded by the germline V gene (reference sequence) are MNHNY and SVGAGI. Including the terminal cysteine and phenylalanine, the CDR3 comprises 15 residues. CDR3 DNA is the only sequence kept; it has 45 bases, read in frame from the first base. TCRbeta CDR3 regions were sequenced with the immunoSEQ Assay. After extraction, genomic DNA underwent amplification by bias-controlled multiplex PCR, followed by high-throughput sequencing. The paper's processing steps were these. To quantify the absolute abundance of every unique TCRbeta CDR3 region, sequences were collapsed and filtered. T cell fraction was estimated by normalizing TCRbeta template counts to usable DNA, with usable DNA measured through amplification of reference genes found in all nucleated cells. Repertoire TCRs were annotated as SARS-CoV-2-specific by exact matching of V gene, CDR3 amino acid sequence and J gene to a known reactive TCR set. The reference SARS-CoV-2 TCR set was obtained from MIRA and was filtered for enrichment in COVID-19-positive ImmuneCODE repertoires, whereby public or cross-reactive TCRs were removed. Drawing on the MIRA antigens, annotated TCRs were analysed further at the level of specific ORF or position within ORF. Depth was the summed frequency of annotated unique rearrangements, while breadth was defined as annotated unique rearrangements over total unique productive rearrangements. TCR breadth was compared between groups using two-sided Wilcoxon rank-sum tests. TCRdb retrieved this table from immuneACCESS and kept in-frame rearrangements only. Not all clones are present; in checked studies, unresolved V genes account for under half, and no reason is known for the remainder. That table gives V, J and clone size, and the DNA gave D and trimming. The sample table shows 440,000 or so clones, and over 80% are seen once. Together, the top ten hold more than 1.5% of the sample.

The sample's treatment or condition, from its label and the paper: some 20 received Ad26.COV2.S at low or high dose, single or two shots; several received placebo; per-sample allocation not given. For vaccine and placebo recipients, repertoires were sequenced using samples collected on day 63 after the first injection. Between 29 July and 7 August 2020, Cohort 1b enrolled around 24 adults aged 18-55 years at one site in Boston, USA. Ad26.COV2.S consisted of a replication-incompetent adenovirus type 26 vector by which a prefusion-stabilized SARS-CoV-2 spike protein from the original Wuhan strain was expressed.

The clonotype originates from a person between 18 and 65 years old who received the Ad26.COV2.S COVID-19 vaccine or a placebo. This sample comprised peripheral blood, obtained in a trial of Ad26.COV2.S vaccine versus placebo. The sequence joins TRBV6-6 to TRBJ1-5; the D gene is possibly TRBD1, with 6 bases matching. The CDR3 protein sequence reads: CASSQPTGRNQPQHF. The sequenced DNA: TGTGCCAGCAGCCAACCAACAGGGCGCAATCAGCCCCAGCATTTT.